These 24 T cell receptor beta chains came from one sample sequenced in a study of T cell responses to AZD1222 COVID-19 vaccine. Libraries were prepared by immunoSEQ multiplex PCR; TCRdb keeps only in-frame clonotypes and omits some of them. The repertoire holds more than 100,000 clones, with under 90% as singletons. The source was peripheral blood, collected on day 0 of AZD1222 vaccination. The receptors shown here come from an adult in good health.

J is TRBJ2-3 and V is TRBV5-4; D might be TRBD2 (8 bases). CDR3 length: 18 residues. V lost 3 bases, J lost 2 bases, and 22 bases lay in between. Per germline, CDR1 SGHNT and CDR2 YYREEE (reference sequence). CDR3 coding DNA: TGTGCCAGCAGCTCCTCAAGGGGGCTAGCGGGCTTCACAGATACGCAGTATTTT. Its protein product is CASSSSRGLAGFTDTQYF.

The CDR3 reads CASRTAAGLDTQYF. The CDR3 DNA reads TGTGCCAGTAGAACGGCGGCGGGGCTAGATACGCAGTATTTT. The chain couples TRBV19 to TRBJ2-3; D is possibly TRBD2 (6 bases). Germline assignment: CDR1 LNHDA and CDR2 SQIVND (reference sequence). Deletions cut 6 bases from V and 5 bases from J, with 15 bases between. The CDR3 sequence is 14 residues long.

This chain joins TRBV18 and TRBJ1-5, with 7 positions matching TRBD1. CDR1 and CDR2 (germline): KGHSH, LQKENI. Trimming removed 4 bases from V and 4 bases from J; junction bases left unmatched: 7. The CDR3 extends over 15 amino acids. As DNA, the CDR3 is TGTGCCAGCTCACTTCGGACAGGTGAGAATCAGCCCCAGCATTTT. Its translation: CASSLRTGENQPQHF.

The table lists this clone with many counts. J is TRBJ2-7 and V is TRBV27; D might be TRBD1 (6 bases). From germline, CDR1 is MNHEY and CDR2 SMNVEV (reference sequence). V was pared by 8 bases and J by 9 bases, with 26 bases between. The CDR3 contains 15 residues. DNA of the CDR3: TGTGCCAGCGGATTCAACCGGGACAACCTATTGGGGCAGTACTTC. As protein: CASGFNRDNLLGQYF.

This clone was counted between two and nine times. The chain has TRBV7-2 and TRBJ1-2; D gene ambiguous. Germline lookup yields CDR1 SGHTA and CDR2 FQGNSA. V was trimmed by 0 bases and J by 2 bases, leaving 4 bases between them. This CDR3 contains 13 residues. The CDR3 is CASSLASNYGYTF. CDR3 DNA: TGTGCCAGCAGCTTAGCGTCCAACTATGGCTACACCTTC.

This rearrangement joins TRBV20-1 to TRBJ1-2; D is unclear. The V gene lost 5 bases and the J gene lost 12 bases, with 16 bases spanning the gap. This CDR3 contains 11 residues. CDR1 and CDR2 (germline): DFQATT, SNEGSKA (reference sequence). The DNA for the CDR3 is TGCAGTGCTGCACGCTTGGGGTCCGACACCTTC. Protein: CSAARLGSDTF.

The chain links TRBV25-1 to TRBJ2-1; D unresolved. V shed 3 bases and J shed 10 bases, with 7 bases lying between them. The CDR3 loop spans 11 amino acids. Germline V gene sequence: CDR1 MGHDK, CDR2 SYGVNS. CDR3 nucleotide sequence: TGTGCCAGCAGTGAGAGGCTCGAGCAGTTCTTC. Translation gives CASSERLEQFF.

This clone was recorded once. This chain uses TRBV4-1 with TRBJ1-5; D perhaps matches TRBD1 (5 bases). Trimming removed 1 base at V and 0 bases at J, with 13 bases between. The CDR3 contains 17 residues. Germline lookup yields CDR1 MGHRA and CDR2 YSYEKL. The DNA for the CDR3 is TGCGCCAGCAGCCAAGGTTGGGGACGGGATAGCAATCAGCCCCAGCATTTT. Translation: CASSQGWGRDSNQPQHF.

The chain carries TRBV29-1 and TRBJ1-1; the D is unclear. Germline CDR1 SQVTM, CDR2 ANQGSEA. V was trimmed by 2 bases and J by 3 bases, leaving 10 bases between them. The CDR3 is 13 residues long. CDR3 DNA: TGCAGCGTTGAAACTGGGAGGGACACTGAAGCTTTCTTT. Translation: CSVETGRDTEAFF. Filled out from reference TRBV29-1 and TRBJ1-1, the complete variable domain reads SAVISQKPSRDICQRGTSLTIQCQVDSQVTMMFWYRQQPGQSLTLIATANQGSEATYESGFVIDKFPISRPNLTFSTLTVSNMSPEDSSIYLCSVETGRDTEAFFGQGTRLTVV.

This rearrangement joins TRBV28 to TRBJ1-3; D unresolved. V was cut by 2 bases and J by 0 bases, with 5 bases left in between. The CDR3 covers 14 residues. Germline assignment: CDR1 MDHEN and CDR2 SYDVKM. The CDR3 protein is CASSLEGSGNTIYF. The CDR3, as DNA: TGTGCCAGCAGTTTAGAGGGCTCTGGAAACACCATATATTTT.

This clone showed up just a few times. The chain couples TRBV28 to TRBJ1-5; possibly TRBD1 for D (5 bases). Germline V gene lookup returns CDR1 MDHEN and CDR2 SYDVKM. V lost 6 bases and J lost 4, with 16 bases in between. The CDR3 spans 15 residues. The CDR3 nucleotides read TGTGCCAGCAGCCCCGGGGCGGGGGGGAATCAGCCCCAGCATTTT. It encodes CASSPGAGGNQPQHF. The whole variable domain, remainder taken from reference TRBV28 and TRBJ1-5, is DVKVTQSSRYLVKRTGEKVFLECVQDMDHENMFWYRQDPGLGLRLIYFSYDVKMKEKGDIPEGYSVSREKKERFSLILESASTNQTSMYLCASSPGAGGNQPQHFGDGTRLSIL.

In this sample, this clone turned up a few times. The chain employs TRBV7-9 and TRBJ2-3; 11 nucleotides align to TRBD2. The CDR3 extends over 15 amino acids. The germline V gene has CDR1 SEHNR and CDR2 FQNEAQ (reference sequence). Trimming removed 6 bases from V and 6 bases from J; junction bases left unmatched: 8. The CDR3: CASRPLAGAADTQYF. The CDR3 nucleotides are TGTGCCAGCAGGCCACTAGCGGGAGCTGCGGATACGCAGTATTTT.

The rearrangement joins TRBV19 to TRBJ1-2, with D hard to call. Germline values: CDR1 LNHDA, CDR2 SQIVND (reference sequence). The V and J ends lost 5 bases and 0 bases respectively, with 10 bases between them. The CDR3 runs to 14 residues. The CDR3 region is CASSQFDTNYGYTF. The CDR3 DNA follows: TGTGCCAGTAGTCAATTCGACACTAACTATGGCTACACCTTC. Drawing the rest from reference TRBV19 and TRBJ1-2, the complete variable domain is DGGITQSPKYLFRKEGQNVTLSCEQNLNHDAMYWYRQDPGQGLRLIYYSQIVNDFQKGDIAEGYSVSREKKESFPLTVTSAQKNPTAFYLCASSQFDTNYGYTFGSGTRLTVV.

V is TRBV6-5 and J is TRBJ2-7; TRBD1 might be the D (6 bases). Germline CDR1 reads MNHEY; CDR2 reads SVGAGI. The CDR3 covers 12 residues. V was cut by 8 bases and J by 3 bases, with 11 bases left in between. The CDR3 here is CASASRGYEQYF. CDR3 nucleotides: TGTGCCAGCGCGAGCAGGGGCTACGAGCAGTACTTC.

The rearrangement joins TRBV9 to TRBJ1-3, with D hard to call. CDR3 size: 16 residues. From germline, CDR1 is SGDLS and CDR2 YYNGEE. V was cut by 0 bases and J by 7 bases, with 17 bases left in between. CDR3 sequence reads: CASSVGTYLERNTIYF. The CDR3, as DNA: TGTGCCAGCAGCGTAGGGACCTATCTAGAGCGGAACACCATATATTTT.

This rearrangement joins TRBV18 to TRBJ1-2; 8 nucleotides match TRBD1. Germline V gives CDR1 KGHSH, CDR2 LQKENI. This CDR3 is 13 amino acids long. The junction had 4 bases not matched to a gene; V was cut back by 3 bases and J by 7 bases. The CDR3: CASSPPGGIGYTF. In DNA, the CDR3 is TGTGCCAGCTCACCCCCAGGGGGCATTGGCTACACCTTC.

In the case of this clone: The sample carries other DNA sequences with the same CDR3. The chain carries TRBV18 and TRBJ2-2; a possible D gene is TRBD2 (5 bases). Trimming stripped 3 bases from V and 5 bases from J, with 7 bases between. This CDR3 comprises 13 residues. Germline V gene data show CDR1 as KGHSH and CDR2 as LQKENI. DNA of the CDR3: TGTGCCAGCTCACCGAGCGGTACCGGGGAGCTGTTTTTT. Protein: CASSPSGTGELFF. The whole variable domain, filled in from reference TRBV18 and TRBJ2-2, reads NAGVMQNPRHLVRRRGQEARLRCSPMKGHSHVYWYRQLPEEGLKFMVYLQKENIIDESGMPKERFSAEFPKEGPSILRIQQVVRGDSAAYFCASSPSGTGELFFGEGSRLTVL.

This clone has only a few counts. This chain joins TRBV2 and TRBJ2-7; 7 nucleotides match TRBD1. From germline, CDR1 is SNHLY and CDR2 FYNNEI. V shed 4 bases, J shed 2 bases, and the junction held 8 bases outside the gene matches. This CDR3 is built from 15 residues. The CDR3 sequence: CASSGQGTQTYEQYF. In DNA form, the CDR3 reads TGTGCCAGCAGTGGACAGGGCACGCAGACCTACGAGCAGTACTTC. The complete variable domain, with remaining parts taken from reference TRBV2 and TRBJ2-7, reads EPEVTQTPSHQVTQMGQEVILRCVPISNHLYFYWYRQILGQKVEFLVSFYNNEISEKSEIFDDQFSVERPDGSNFTLKIRSTKLEDSAMYFCASSGQGTQTYEQYFGPGTRLTVT.

The chain recombines TRBV11-2 with TRBJ1-2; TRBD1 aligns across 9 bases. V dropped 7 bases and J dropped 0; count of bases not matched to a gene: 9. Per the germline V gene, CDR1 is SGHAT and CDR2 is FQNNGV. This CDR3 spans 16 amino acids. The DNA for the CDR3 is TGTGCCAGCACACCCCGGACAGGGGCTCCTAACTATGGCTACACCTTC. Translated, it gives CASTPRTGAPNYGYTF. Based on the CDR3 plus reference TRBV11-2 and TRBJ1-2, the full variable domain is EAGVAQSPRYKIIEKRQSVAFWCNPISGHATLYWYQQILGQGPKLLIQFQNNGVVDDSQLPKDRFSAERLKGVDSTLKIQPAKLEDSAVYLCASTPRTGAPNYGYTFGSGTRLTVV.

The chain carries TRBV10-2 and TRBJ2-7; 8 bases agree with TRBD1. From germline, CDR1 is WSHSY and CDR2 SAAADI. The CDR3 contains 16 residues. Trimming at V came to 5 bases and at J to 0 bases, leaving 9 bases not matched to a gene. CDR3 loop: CASSRSRDRSSYEQYF. CDR3 DNA: TGCGCCAGCAGTAGGTCCCGGGACAGGTCCTCCTACGAGCAGTACTTC.

The CDR3 here is CASSRRSSEAFF. CDR3 bases: TGTGCCAGCAGCCGTCGATCCTCCGAAGCTTTCTTT. V is TRBV3-1 (or the pseudogene TRBV3-2) and J is TRBJ1-1; D is ambiguous. Trimming took 4 bases from V and 8 from J, leaving 11 bases between them. This CDR3 region has 12 residues. The germline V gene has CDR1 LGHDT and CDR2 YNNKEL (reference sequence).

The genes are TRBV7-2 and TRBJ1-3, with D possibly TRBD1 on 5 matching bases. Per the germline V gene, CDR1 is SGHTA and CDR2 is FQGNSA. CDR3 length equals 16 residues. V gave up 0 bases and J gave up 1 base, with 10 bases separating them. The DNA for the CDR3 is TGTGCCAGCAGCTTAGCCGCAGGGTTGTCTGGAAACACCATATATTTT. Translation: CASSLAAGLSGNTIYF. Full variable domain (remainder filled in from reference TRBV7-2 and TRBJ1-3): GAGVSQSPSNKVTEKGKDVELRCDPISGHTALYWYRQSLGQGLEFLIYFQGNSAPDKSGLPSDRFSAERTGGSVSTLTIQRTQQEDSAVYLCASSLAAGLSGNTIYFGEGSWLTVV.

V usage is TRBV13 and J usage is TRBJ1-1, with TRBD1 identical over 8 bases. CDR3 length: 15 residues. J lost 3 bases, V lost 4 bases, and 7 bases had no gene match. Germline V gene data show CDR1 as PRHDT and CDR2 as FYEKMQ (reference sequence). The CDR3 loop is CASSSRTGWDTEAFF. CDR3 coding DNA: TGTGCCAGCAGCTCGCGGACAGGGTGGGACACTGAAGCTTTCTTT.

V gene TRBV3-1 (or the pseudogene TRBV3-2) combines with J gene TRBJ2-1; maybe TRBD1 (6 bases). Germline V gene data show CDR1 as LGHDT and CDR2 as YNNKEL (reference sequence). This CDR3 has 15 residues. V was clipped by 3 bases and J by 2 bases, with 11 bases between them. CDR3 coding DNA: TGTGCCAGCAGCCAGGCCAGGACAGCCTACAATGAGCAGTTCTTC. The encoded protein is CASSQARTAYNEQFF.